The 20 T cell receptor beta chains below come from one sample, sequenced in a study of blood T cell repertoires in COVID-19. Produced via immunoSEQ multiplex PCR; TCRdb's table is partial and in-frame only. Of 400,000 to 550,000 clones listed, 80% to 90% are singletons. Sequences were obtained from peripheral blood. The receptors come from a woman in her 30s with acute or convalescent COVID-19.

This clone was recorded once. The chain combines TRBV9 with TRBJ2-1, with D tentatively TRBD2 (5 bases). CDR1 SGDLS and CDR2 YYNGEE come from the germline V gene. This CDR3 comprises 14 residues. V gave up 0 bases and J gave up 5 bases, with 9 bases separating them. The CDR3 region is CASSVGDYNNEQFF. The DNA for the CDR3 is TGTGCCAGCAGCGTAGGTGACTATAACAATGAGCAGTTCTTC.

This clone was observed a few times. The rearrangement uses TRBV4-2 and TRBJ1-1, with unresolved D. V shed 0 bases and J shed 5 bases, with 7 bases lying between them. Per germline, CDR1 LGHNA and CDR2 YNFKEQ. CDR3 length equals 13 residues. The CDR3 loop reads CASSQDDRTEAFF. The CDR3 DNA reads as TGTGCCAGCAGCCAAGATGATCGGACTGAAGCTTTCTTT.

The chain employs TRBV5-5 and TRBJ2-2; D may be TRBD1 (5 bases). Germline CDR1 and CDR2: SGHKS and YYEKEE (reference sequence). The CDR3 is 15 residues long. Deletions cut 1 base from V and 6 bases from J, with 13 bases between. The CDR3 spells CASSLRDSEAGELFF. The DNA of the CDR3 is TGTGCCAGCAGCTTGCGCGACAGTGAGGCCGGGGAGCTGTTTTTT. The whole variable domain, filled in from reference TRBV5-5 and TRBJ2-2, reads DAGVTQSPTHLIKTRGQQVTLRCSPISGHKSVSWYQQVLGQGPQFIFQYYEKEERGRGNFPDRFSARQFPNYSSELNVNALLLGDSALYLCASSLRDSEAGELFFGEGSRLTVL.

V gene TRBV27 combines with J gene TRBJ1-2, with 7 bases matching TRBD1. With V trimmed by 4 bases and J by 4 bases, 6 bases remained unmatched. This CDR3 is built from 14 residues. The V gene's germline CDR1 is MNHEY and CDR2 SMNVEV (reference sequence). The CDR3 sequence: CASSSLTGVYGYTF. The CDR3, as DNA: TGTGCCAGCAGTTCCCTTACAGGGGTCTATGGCTACACCTTC.

This clone was observed a few times. V and J are TRBV3-1 (or the pseudogene TRBV3-2) and TRBJ2-2, with D unresolved. Germline CDR1 LGHDT, CDR2 YNNKEL (reference sequence). The CDR3 loop spans 16 amino acids. Trimming removed 6 bases from V and 1 base from J, with 15 bases in between. The CDR3 reads CASSPRLTWNTGELFF. Here the CDR3 DNA reads TGTGCCAGCAGTCCTAGACTCACTTGGAACACCGGGGAGCTGTTTTTT.

This clone came up a few times. The chain couples TRBV28 to TRBJ1-4; D remains ambiguous. The CDR3 has 15 amino acids. With 6 bases removed from V and 5 bases from J, the gap between germline ends came to 16 bases. Germline V gene sequence: CDR1 MDHEN, CDR2 SYDVKM. The CDR3: CASSRVEGLNEKLFF. CDR3 DNA: TGTGCCAGCAGCCGAGTAGAGGGCTTAAATGAAAAACTGTTTTTT.

In this sample, this clone turned up once. The chain has TRBV7-9 and TRBJ1-4; 9 bases line up with TRBD1. CDR1 SEHNR and CDR2 FQNEAQ come from the germline V gene (reference sequence). The V gene end was trimmed by 5 bases and the J gene end by 5 bases; junction bases not matched to a gene: 3. This CDR3 region has 14 residues. CDR3 loop: CASSNDRGNEKLFF. CDR3 DNA sequence: TGTGCCAGCAGCAATGACAGGGGGAATGAAAAACTGTTTTTT.

V usage is TRBV2 and J usage is TRBJ1-5; D is undetermined. The CDR3 spans 13 residues. Trimming left V 6 bases short and J 6 bases short, with 12 bases between. Germline V gene lookup returns CDR1 SNHLY and CDR2 FYNNEI. CDR3 coding DNA: TGTGCCAGCAGAGGAGGTCTCTCTCAGCCCCAGCATTTT. Residues: CASRGGLSQPQHF.

The DNA for the CDR3 is TGTGCCAGCAGCCCCGCATGGGCCCTTGTCATTTATGGCTACACCTTC. This gives the protein CASSPAWALVIYGYTF. The rearrangement joins TRBV3-1 (or the pseudogene TRBV3-2) to TRBJ1-2; D call uncertain. The V and J ends lost 4 bases and 5 bases respectively, with 20 bases between them. Germline-derived CDR1 and CDR2 are LGHDT and YNNKEL (reference sequence). This CDR3 has 16 residues.

This chain links TRBV10-3 with TRBJ1-5; TRBD1 aligns across 7 bases. Germline CDR1 is ENHRY and CDR2 is SYGVKD. The CDR3 has 16 residues. V was clipped by 8 bases and J by 5 bases; unmatched bases: 15. The CDR3 nucleotides read TGTGCCATCCGACCGGGACAGAAGGATGTTGATCAGCCCCAGCATTTT. Translated: CAIRPGQKDVDQPQHF.

The chain recombines TRBV28 with TRBJ1-1, with D hard to call. There are 17 residues in the CDR3. The germline V and J ends were trimmed by 7 bases and 1 base, with 22 bases remaining between them. Germline CDR1 and CDR2: MDHEN and SYDVKM. The CDR3 loop is CASKTSGLSYGNTEAFF. The CDR3 DNA is TGTGCCAGCAAAACCTCCGGACTATCCTACGGGAACACTGAAGCTTTCTTT.

The chain is built from TRBV30 and TRBJ1-1; D might be TRBD1 (6 bases). Per germline, CDR1 GTSNPN and CDR2 SVGIG (reference sequence). The V and J ends lost 7 bases and 3 bases respectively, with 18 bases between them. The CDR3 contains 14 residues. CDR3 loop: CALWRGRGHTEAFF. The CDR3 region has the DNA TGTGCCTTATGGCGAGGCAGGGGCCACACTGAAGCTTTCTTT.

For the CDR3, the DNA is TGTGCCAGCAGCACCCAGAGGGATACGCAGTATTTT. This gives the protein CASSTQRDTQYF. The chain links TRBV13 to TRBJ2-3; no definite D call. Germline V lookup: CDR1 PRHDT, CDR2 FYEKMQ (reference sequence). V was cut by 5 bases and J by 6 bases, with 9 bases left in between. This CDR3 comprises 12 residues.

The rearrangement uses TRBV5-1 and TRBJ2-5; TRBD2 matches 8 bases. Germline CDR1 is SGHRS and CDR2 is YFSETQ. J gave up 3 bases and V 5 bases, and 6 bases lay outside the gene matches. This CDR3 has 14 residues. The CDR3 reads CASRTTAGEETQYF. CDR3 nucleotide sequence: TGCGCCAGCAGGACGACAGCGGGGGAAGAGACCCAGTACTTC. Full variable domain (remainder filled in from reference TRBV5-1 and TRBJ2-5): KAGVTQTPRYLIKTRGQQVTLSCSPISGHRSVSWYQQTPGQGLQFLFEYFSETQRNKGNFPGRFSGRQFSNSRSEMNVSTLELGDSALYLCASRTTAGEETQYFGPGTRLLVL.

This chain uses TRBV27 with TRBJ1-1; D gene uncertain. With 7 bases removed from V and 5 bases from J, the gap between germline ends came to 14 bases. The V gene's germline CDR1 is MNHEY and CDR2 SMNVEV (reference sequence). CDR3 length equals 13 residues. The CDR3 loop is CASNFGMGTEAFF. DNA for the CDR3: TGTGCCAGCAACTTCGGGATGGGAACTGAAGCTTTCTTT.

This rearrangement joins TRBV10-3 to TRBJ2-6; D is uncertain. The CDR3 is made up of 17 amino acids. CDR1 is ENHRY and CDR2 is SYGVKD in the germline V gene. V lost 7 bases and J lost 4, with 20 bases in between. This CDR3 is CAINPASPNAGANVLTF. CDR3 DNA sequence: TGTGCCATCAACCCCGCGTCCCCAAACGCGGGGGCCAACGTCCTGACTTTC.

CDR3 sequence: CASSVDRKNEKLFF. The CDR3 region has the DNA TGTGCCAGCAGCGTAGACAGGAAAAATGAAAAACTGTTTTTT. The chain links TRBV9 to TRBJ1-4, with D maybe TRBD1 (5 bases). CDR3 length: 14 residues. With 0 bases removed from V and 5 bases from J, the gap between germline ends came to 8 bases. The germline CDR1 and CDR2 sequences are SGDLS and YYNGEE. The whole variable domain, remainder taken from reference TRBV9 and TRBJ1-4, is DSGVTQTPKHLITATGQRVTLRCSPRSGDLSVYWYQQSLDQGLQFLIQYYNGEERAKGNILERFSAQQFPDLHSELNLSSLELGDSALYFCASSVDRKNEKLFFGSGTQLSVL.

This clone was seen just once. This chain links TRBV18 with TRBJ2-7; D might be TRBD1 (6 bases). Between the trimmed V and J ends, which lost 6 bases and 3 bases, there was a span of 18 bases. The CDR3 totals 15 residues. The germline V gene has CDR1 KGHSH and CDR2 LQKENI. The CDR3 loop reads CASSRGSTGYYEQYF. In DNA form, the CDR3 reads TGTGCCAGCTCGCGCGGTAGTACAGGGTACTACGAGCAGTACTTC.

This chain connects TRBV28 to TRBJ1-2; D is ambiguous. V lost 7 bases, J lost 1 base, and 10 bases lay in between. The germline V gene has CDR1 MDHEN and CDR2 SYDVKM. The CDR3 consists of 13 residues. Here the CDR3 DNA reads TGTGCCAGCACGACACCTAATAACTATGGCTACACCTTC. Its protein is CASTTPNNYGYTF.

This clone has more than one count but fewer than ten. This chain uses TRBV5-1 with TRBJ2-2; possibly TRBD1 for D (5 bases). Trimming cost V 3 bases and J 8 bases, with 14 bases left between them. Germline CDR1 SGHRS, CDR2 YFSETQ. The CDR3 totals 14 residues. The CDR3 DNA reads as TGCGCCAGCAGCTCCCAGGGCAACTCGGGGGAGCTGTTTTTT. It codes for CASSSQGNSGELFF.